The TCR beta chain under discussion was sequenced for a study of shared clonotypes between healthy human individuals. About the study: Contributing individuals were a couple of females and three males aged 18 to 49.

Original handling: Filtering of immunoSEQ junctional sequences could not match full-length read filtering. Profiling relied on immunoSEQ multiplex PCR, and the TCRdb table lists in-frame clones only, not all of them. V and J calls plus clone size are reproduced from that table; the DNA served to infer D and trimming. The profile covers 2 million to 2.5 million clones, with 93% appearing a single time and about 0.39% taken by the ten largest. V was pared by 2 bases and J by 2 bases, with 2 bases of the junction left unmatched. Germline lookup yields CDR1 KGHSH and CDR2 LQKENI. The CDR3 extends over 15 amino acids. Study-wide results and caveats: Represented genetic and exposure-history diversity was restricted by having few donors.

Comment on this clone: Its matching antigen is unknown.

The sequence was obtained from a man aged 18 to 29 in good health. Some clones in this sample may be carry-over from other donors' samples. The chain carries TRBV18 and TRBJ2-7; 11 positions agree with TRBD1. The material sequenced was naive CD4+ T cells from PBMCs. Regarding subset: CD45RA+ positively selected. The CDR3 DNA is TGTGCCAGCTCACCAACGGGACAGGGGGCCTACGAGCAGTACTTC. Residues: CASSPTGQGAYEQYF.